This T cell receptor (beta chain) was obtained from a study of cytomegalovirus exposure and HLA in healthy donors. Overall study: HLA-typed donors were the source of 86 million or so unique TCRs held in an early data release. Of all 400 or so donors who were genotyped, roughly 83% belonged to the Caucasian-associated ancestry cluster.

For this clone: Its target is unknown.

The study's findings and limits: Altogether, more than 150 TCR beta chains were recorded as cytomegalovirus-associated. Many donors carried some public TCRs, although rarity characterized most TCR sequences.

Germline assignment: CDR1 SGHNT and CDR2 YYREEE (reference sequence). Trimming cost V 5 bases and J 2 bases; bases outside gene matches: 8. The CDR3 contains 16 residues. Vbeta (60) and Jbeta (13) primers were used in the PCR. Some clones are missing from TCRdb's copy, which holds only in-frame ones; the method was immunoSEQ multiplex PCR. The profile shows 90,000 or so clones, roughly 85% of them singletons. This rearrangement joins TRBV5-4 to TRBJ2-3, with TRBD2 matching over 10 bases. The sequence derives from a female donor in good health and CMV-seronegative. Sequenced sample: PBMCs. The CDR3 protein is CASSLSGGTYTDTQYF. CDR3 sequence (DNA): TGTGCCAGCAGTCTTAGCGGGGGGACCTACACAGATACGCAGTATTTT.